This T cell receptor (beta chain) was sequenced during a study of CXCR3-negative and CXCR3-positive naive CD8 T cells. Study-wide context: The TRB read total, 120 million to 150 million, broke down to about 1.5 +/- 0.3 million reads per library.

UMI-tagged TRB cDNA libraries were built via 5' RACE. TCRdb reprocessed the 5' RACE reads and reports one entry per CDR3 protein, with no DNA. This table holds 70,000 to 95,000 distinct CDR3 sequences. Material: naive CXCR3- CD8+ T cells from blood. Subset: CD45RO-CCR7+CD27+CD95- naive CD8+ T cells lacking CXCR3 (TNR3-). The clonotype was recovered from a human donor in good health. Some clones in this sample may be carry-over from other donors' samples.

This chain's CDR3 is CASSLAAGTGANVLTF. V gene TRBV7-8 combines with J gene TRBJ2-6. Germline assignment: CDR1 SGHVS and CDR2 FQNEAQ. The CDR3 is made up of 16 amino acids.